The 23 T cell receptor beta chains below all came from one sample that was sequenced in a study of shared clonotypes between healthy human individuals. Clones were sequenced by immunoSEQ multiplex PCR, and TCRdb holds only the in-frame ones, with some missing. Altogether about 960,000 clones are present, about three quarters being singletons, with the ten largest covering about 1.5%. The source material was memory CD4+ T cells sorted from blood. The subset denotes: CD45RA-negative fraction. The receptors stem from a man younger than 35 in good health.

This sequence joins TRBV7-9 and TRBJ1-1; tentative D call: TRBD1 (6 bases). The germline CDR1 and CDR2 sequences are SEHNR and FQNEAQ (reference sequence). The CDR3 contains 16 residues. V was pared by 5 bases and J by 0 bases, with 16 bases between. The DNA for the CDR3 is TGTGCCAGCAGCCCCAGACAGGCCAGCATGAACACTGAAGCTTTCTTT. This translates into CASSPRQASMNTEAFF. The variable domain in full, completed from reference TRBV7-9 and TRBJ1-1, reads DTGVSQNPRHKITKRGQNVTFRCDPISEHNRLYWYRQTLGQGPEFLTYFQNEAQLEKSRLLSDRFSAERPKGSFSTLEIQRTEQGDSAMYLCASSPRQASMNTEAFFGQGTRLTVV.

The V and J genes are TRBV28 and TRBJ1-2; D is undetermined. This CDR3 comprises 13 residues. V dropped 3 bases and J dropped 8 bases, with 13 bases sitting between them. The germline CDR1 and CDR2 sequences are MDHEN and SYDVKM. CDR3 in amino acids: CASSFDTLAGYTF. Written as DNA, the CDR3 is TGTGCCAGCAGTTTTGACACTCTTGCCGGCTACACCTTC.

This clone appeared once. The chain recombines TRBV18 with TRBJ2-1, with a possible D match to TRBD1 (5 bases). Trimming took 0 bases from V and 3 from J, leaving 12 bases between them. The germline V gene encodes CDR1 KGHSH and CDR2 LQKENI. The CDR3 covers 16 residues. The CDR3 loop reads CASSPPGQGNYNEQFF. The DNA for the CDR3 is TGTGCCAGCTCACCACCGGGTCAGGGTAACTACAATGAGCAGTTCTTC.

CDR3 loop: CASSPLDSPYEQYF. CDR3 coding DNA: TGTGCCAGCAGCCCCTTAGACAGCCCCTACGAGCAGTACTTC. The chain combines TRBV7-9 with TRBJ2-7; a possible D gene is TRBD1 (5 bases). CDR1 is SEHNR and CDR2 is FQNEAQ in the germline V gene (reference sequence). The CDR3 extends over 14 amino acids. V was shortened by 5 bases and J by 2 bases, with 13 bases between the two germline ends. Looking up the rest from reference TRBV7-9 and TRBJ2-7 gives the full variable domain: DTGVSQNPRHKITKRGQNVTFRCDPISEHNRLYWYRQTLGQGPEFLTYFQNEAQLEKSRLLSDRFSAERPKGSFSTLEIQRTEQGDSAMYLCASSPLDSPYEQYFGPGTRLTVT.

The genes are TRBV2 and TRBJ2-4; a possible D gene is TRBD2 (7 bases). The V end was cut by 1 base, the J end by 6 bases, with 13 bases between. The germline CDR1 and CDR2 sequences are SNHLY and FYNNEI. The CDR3 spans 15 residues. This chain's CDR3 is CASSEDQGRGNIQYF. The CDR3 bases are TGTGCCAGCAGTGAAGATCAGGGGAGGGGAAACATTCAGTACTTC.

This chain uses TRBV6-6 with TRBJ2-1; D uncertain. V lost 6 bases to trimming and J lost 10 bases, with 13 bases between them. This CDR3 contains 12 residues. Germline CDR1 is MNHNY and CDR2 is SVGAGI (reference sequence). In DNA form, the CDR3 reads TGTGCCAGCAGGGTAACCACCCCGGAGCAGTTCTTC. Amino acids: CASRVTTPEQFF.

The chain couples TRBV28 to TRBJ2-1; a weak D match, TRBD2 (6 bases). Germline assignment: CDR1 MDHEN and CDR2 SYDVKM. V was cut by 8 bases and J by 0 bases, with 17 bases left in between. This CDR3 spans 16 amino acids. The CDR3 DNA reads TGTGCCAGCCATGGGAGGTCAAGAACCTCCTACAATGAGCAGTTCTTC. As protein: CASHGRSRTSYNEQFF.

Details on this clone: Within the sample, other DNA sequences also encode this same CDR3. The V and J genes are TRBV25-1 and TRBJ1-2; D not certain. The CDR3 spans 12 residues. Germline CDR1 and CDR2: MGHDK and SYGVNS. Trimming shortened V by 2 bases and J by 7 bases, and 8 bases separated the two germline ends. The CDR3 protein is CASSEDRGGYTF. In DNA form, the CDR3 reads TGTGCCAGCAGTGAAGATCGGGGTGGCTACACCTTC.

Here the CDR3 DNA reads TGTGCCAGCAGTTTCGGACAGGGGTGGAACACTGAAGCTTTCTTT. This encodes CASSFGQGWNTEAFF. This chain joins TRBV27 and TRBJ1-1; 9 bases agree with TRBD1. Germline CDR1 reads MNHEY; CDR2 reads SMNVEV (reference sequence). J lost 1 base, V lost 3 bases, and 3 bases had no gene match. The CDR3 has 15 residues.

The V gene is TRBV18, the J gene TRBJ2-1; D is possibly TRBD2 (6 bases). V was trimmed by 0 bases and J by 4 bases, leaving 13 bases between them. The CDR3 spans 16 residues. Germline CDR1 is KGHSH and CDR2 is LQKENI. CDR3 DNA: TGTGCCAGCTCACCACCGGCCCGCGGGGCTTACAATGAGCAGTTCTTC. Its translation: CASSPPARGAYNEQFF.

The chain employs TRBV10-1 and TRBJ2-7; D is ambiguous. V was trimmed by 0 bases and J by 7 bases, leaving 10 bases between them. Germline CDR1 and CDR2: WNHNN and SYGVQD (reference sequence). CDR3 size: 13 residues. CDR3 sequence reads: CASSESRVGEQYF. Written as DNA, the CDR3 is TGCGCCAGCAGTGAGTCTAGAGTGGGAGAGCAGTACTTC.

This chain joins TRBV5-4 and TRBJ1-2; tentatively, D is TRBD1 (5 bases). From germline, CDR1 is SGHNT and CDR2 YYREEE (reference sequence). V shed 3 bases and J shed 8 bases, with 11 bases lying between them. This CDR3 spans 12 amino acids. The CDR3 is CASSSGRDGYTF. CDR3 in DNA: TGTGCCAGCAGCTCCGGACGGGACGGCTACACCTTC.

The chain recombines TRBV6-5 with TRBJ1-2; 9 bases match TRBD1. The germline gives CDR1 MNHEY, CDR2 SVGAGI. CDR3 length: 12 amino acids. The V segment lost 5 bases and the J segment 8 bases; nucleotides outside the gene matches: 3. CDR3 in DNA: TGTGCCAGCAGTCTCGGACAGGGGGGCTACACCTTC. Its translation: CASSLGQGGYTF.

This clone was recorded many times. This sample also contains other DNA sequences that code for the same CDR3. In DNA form, the CDR3 reads TGTGCCAGCAGCCCCCAGTCGCGTTCACCCCTCCACTTT. Translated, it gives CASSPQSRSPLHF. V and J are TRBV11-2 and TRBJ1-6; D is ambiguous. The CDR3 is 13 amino acids. Germline CDR1 reads SGHAT; CDR2 reads FQNNGV. V was clipped by 5 bases and J by 9 bases, with 11 bases between them.

The rearrangement uses TRBV11-3 and TRBJ2-2; 12 nucleotides align to TRBD2. Germline V CDR1 and CDR2: SGHNT, YENEEA. The CDR3 is 15 residues long. Germline trimming cut 5 bases from V and 5 bases from J; bases unmatched to any gene: 3. The CDR3: CASSPGTSGTGELFF. In DNA, the CDR3 is TGTGCCAGCAGCCCCGGGACTAGCGGGACCGGGGAGCTGTTTTTT.

The CDR3 is CASSFGQPRDEQFF. CDR3 coding DNA: TGTGCCAGCAGCTTCGGACAGCCTAGGGATGAGCAGTTCTTC. The J gene is TRBJ2-1, the V gene TRBV11-2; D possibly corresponds to TRBD1 (6 bases). Trimming removed 3 bases from V and 8 bases from J, with 14 bases in between. The CDR3 length is 14 residues. Germline V gene data show CDR1 as SGHAT and CDR2 as FQNNGV.

The rearrangement joins TRBV7-2 to TRBJ2-7, with TRBD2 as a possible D gene (6 bases). The germline CDR1 and CDR2 sequences are SGHTA and FQGNSA. The CDR3 runs 14 residues. V was shortened by 1 base and J by 4 bases, with 11 bases between the two germline ends. The CDR3 sequence is CASSLGGAGYEQYF. In DNA form, the CDR3 reads TGTGCCAGCAGCTTAGGAGGGGCGGGGTACGAGCAGTACTTC.

The rearrangement uses TRBV12-5 and TRBJ1-1; unclear D gene. This CDR3 has 14 residues. V gave up 7 bases and J gave up 5 bases, with 17 bases separating them. Germline values: CDR1 LGHNT, CDR2 FRNRAP. As DNA, the CDR3 is TGTGCTAGTGTCGAACAGAAGCCGGGGACTGAAGCTTTCTTT. It is translated as CASVEQKPGTEAFF.

The V gene is TRBV12-5, the J gene TRBJ2-5; D is possibly TRBD2 (6 bases). Germline lookup yields CDR1 LGHNT and CDR2 FRNRAP. The CDR3 runs 13 residues. V was cut by 5 bases and J by 3 bases, with 10 bases left in between. The CDR3, as DNA: TGTGCTAGTGGTCCTTCTAGCGAAGAGACCCAGTACTTC. Protein sequence: CASGPSSEETQYF. Looking up the rest from reference TRBV12-5 and TRBJ2-5 gives the full variable domain: DARVTQTPRHKVTEMGQEVTMRCQPILGHNTVFWYRQTMMQGLELLAYFRNRAPLDDSGMPKDRFSAEMPDATLATLKIQPSEPRDSAVYFCASGPSSEETQYFGPGTRLLVL.

The rearrangement uses TRBV2 and TRBJ2-5; D not certain. Trimming left V 4 bases short and J 5 bases short, with 14 bases between. CDR1 is SNHLY and CDR2 is FYNNEI in the germline V gene. The CDR3 consists of 14 residues. CDR3 sequence reads: CASSGTVARETQYF. In DNA, the CDR3 is TGTGCCAGCAGTGGGACGGTGGCGCGGGAGACCCAGTACTTC.

The V and J genes are TRBV2 and TRBJ1-5; TRBD1 agrees at 8 bases. V dropped 8 bases and J dropped 9; count of bases not matched to a gene: 9. Germline CDR1 SNHLY, CDR2 FYNNEI. CDR3 length equals 13 residues. The CDR3 DNA is TGTGCCAGCCAAGGACAGGGTGATTCGCCCCAGCATTTT. Amino acids: CASQGQGDSPQHF. The entire variable domain, with the rest obtained from reference TRBV2 and TRBJ1-5, is as follows: EPEVTQTPSHQVTQMGQEVILRCVPISNHLYFYWYRQILGQKVEFLVSFYNNEISEKSEIFDDQFSVERPDGSNFTLKIRSTKLEDSAMYFCASQGQGDSPQHFGDGTRLSIL.

This rearrangement joins TRBV2 to TRBJ2-2; possibly TRBD2 for D (6 bases). This CDR3 is built from 14 residues. Trimming took 8 bases from V and 4 from J, leaving 14 bases between them. CDR1 and CDR2 (germline): SNHLY, FYNNEI. CDR3 amino acids: CASSAEGFTGELFF. The CDR3 DNA follows: TGTGCCAGCTCGGCGGAGGGGTTCACCGGGGAGCTGTTTTTT.

The V call is TRBV11-2, the J call TRBJ1-1; D not resolved. The V end lost 5 bases, the J end lost 2 bases, and 15 bases lay between the germline ends. This CDR3 is built from 15 residues. The germline V gene has CDR1 SGHAT and CDR2 FQNNGV. CDR3 nucleotide sequence: TGTGCCAGCAGCCCCGACCCCCGACAAAACACTGAAGCTTTCTTT. Protein sequence: CASSPDPRQNTEAFF.